These T cell receptor beta chains were read from a single sample in a study of monozygotic twins with cystic fibrosis. Profiling relied on immunoSEQ multiplex PCR, and the TCRdb table lists in-frame clones only, not all of them. The sample lists around 20,000 clones; roughly nine tenths were seen once. Sequencing was carried out using blood. These receptors all stem from a girl aged 2-10 years with cystic fibrosis. Each CDR3 is given with its conserved first and last residue. D genes are given only for firm matches. Where a row states a size, it is once, few, many or the class of an expanded clone; other rows omit it.

clone size	D gene	V gene	J gene	CDR3 protein	CDR3 DNA
once	TRBD2	TRBV4-3	TRBJ2-3	CASSRLLAGGPDTQYF	TGCGCCAGCAGCCGCCTATTAGCGGGAGGACCAGATACGCAGTATTTT
NA	TRBD1	TRBV2	TRBJ2-2	CASSERARTGSTGELFF	TGTGCCAGCAGTGAAAGAGCCCGGACAGGGAGCACCGGGGAGCTGTTTTTT
once	NA	TRBV11-2	TRBJ1-3	CASSSTVESGNTIYF	TGTGCCAGCAGCTCGACGGTGGAATCTGGAAACACCATATATTTT
NA	NA	TRBV5-6	TRBJ1-1	CASSLETGWNTEAFF	TGTGCCAGCAGCTTGGAAACGGGGTGGAACACTGAAGCTTTCTTT
once	NA	TRBV27	TRBJ1-1	CASRAFPMNTEAFF	TGTGCCAGCAGGGCCTTCCCGATGAACACTGAAGCTTTCTTT
NA	NA	TRBV14	TRBJ2-5	CASSQELAAETQYF	TGTGCCAGCAGCCAAGAATTAGCAGCAGAGACCCAGTACTTC
NA	TRBD2	TRBV6-6	TRBJ2-7	CASSYPTSGAREQYF	TGTGCCAGCAGTTACCCGACTAGCGGAGCGAGGGAGCAGTACTTC
NA	NA	TRBV9	TRBJ2-3	CASSVEAGSRTDTQYF	TGTGCCAGCAGCGTAGAAGCGGGCTCCCGCACAGATACGCAGTATTTT
NA	TRBD1	TRBV29-1	TRBJ1-2	CSVSGTAQYGYTF	TGCAGCGTGTCCGGGACAGCGCAGTATGGCTACACCTTC
NA	NA	TRBV10-1	TRBJ2-1	CASSDNGGSHNEQFF	TGCGCCAGCAGTGATAACGGGGGTAGTCACAATGAGCAGTTCTTC
NA	TRBD1	TRBV5-1	TRBJ1-1	CASSLARQGVNTEAFF	TGCGCCAGCAGCTTGGCAAGACAGGGAGTGAACACTGAAGCTTTCTTT
NA	NA	TRBV6-1	TRBJ1-2	CASLAGIYGYTF	TGTGCCAGCTTGGCAGGCATCTATGGCTACACCTTC
NA	NA	TRBV7-2	TRBJ2-3	CASSLDWDDTQYF	TGTGCCAGCAGCTTAGACTGGGACGATACGCAGTATTTT
NA	TRBD1	TRBV29-1	TRBJ2-7	CSVGTGQGDEQYF	TGCAGCGTTGGTACGGGACAGGGGGACGAGCAGTACTTC
NA	NA	TRBV10-3	TRBJ2-7	CAIGGGGQQVLYEQYF	TGTGCCATCGGCGGTGGGGGGCAACAAGTTCTCTACGAGCAGTACTTC
NA	NA	TRBV6-1	TRBJ1-3	CASSQGIGVENTIYF	TGTGCCAGCAGTCAAGGGATAGGGGTGGAGAACACCATATATTTT
NA	TRBD2	TRBV4-3	TRBJ2-7	CASSQSSGRSYEQYF	TGCGCCAGCAGCCAATCCAGCGGGAGGAGCTACGAGCAGTACTTC
once	NA	TRBV7-9	TRBJ1-1	CASSITGRDTEAFF	TGTGCCAGCAGCATAACAGGGAGGGACACTGAAGCTTTCTTT
NA	NA	TRBV5-4	TRBJ2-3	CASSFGQGLTDTQYF	TGTGCCAGCAGCTTCGGCCAGGGCCTCACAGATACGCAGTATTTT
NA	TRBD1	TRBV5-8	TRBJ1-5	CASSLQKTGLNQPQHF	TGTGCCAGCAGTCTCCAAAAGACAGGGCTTAATCAGCCCCAGCATTTT
NA	TRBD1	TRBV18	TRBJ2-7	CASSHDRGGVYEQYF	TGTGCCAGCTCACACGACAGGGGTGGAGTGTACGAGCAGTACTTC
once	NA	TRBV7-7	TRBJ2-5	CASSLWVQETQYF	TGTGCCAGCAGCTTATGGGTACAAGAGACCCAGTACTTC
NA	NA	TRBV2	TRBJ2-7	CASSDADKGEQYF	TGTGCCAGCAGTGACGCCGATAAAGGGGAGCAGTACTTC
NA	NA	TRBV5-1	TRBJ2-7	CASSLAGSYEQYF	TGCGCCAGCAGCTTGGCTGGCTCCTACGAGCAGTACTTC
NA	NA	TRBV5-8	TRBJ2-7	CASSSSGALQEQYF	TGTGCCAGCAGTTCGTCCGGGGCCTTGCAGGAGCAGTACTTC
NA	NA	TRBV7-3	TRBJ2-1	CASSKKVRGMRNEQFF	TGTGCCAGCAGCAAGAAAGTCAGGGGAATGAGGAATGAGCAGTTCTTC
once	NA	TRBV7-2	TRBJ1-2	CASTKARGGGYTF	TGTGCCAGCACCAAGGCTCGCGGGGGTGGCTACACCTTC
NA	NA	TRBV6-1	TRBJ1-2	CASTPVGLGYTF	TGTGCCAGCACCCCGGTGGGCTTGGGCTACACCTTC
NA	NA	TRBV5-1	TRBJ2-2	CASSQDTGKTGELFF	TGCGCCAGCAGCCAGGATACAGGGAAAACGGGGGAGCTGTTTTTT
NA	NA	TRBV28	TRBJ2-1	CASSSIGEGGRLEQFF	TGTGCCAGCAGTTCCATTGGAGAGGGGGGCCGTTTAGAGCAGTTCTTC
NA	TRBD2	TRBV27	TRBJ2-7	CASSLRGGSYEQYF	TGTGCCAGCAGCCTTCGGGGGGGCTCCTACGAGCAGTACTTC
few	NA	TRBV19	TRBJ1-1	CASSIRVMNTEAFF	TGTGCCAGTAGTATACGGGTCATGAACACTGAAGCTTTCTTT
once	NA	TRBV19	TRBJ1-1	CASSIAPGTMNTEAFF	TGTGCCAGTAGTATAGCCCCCGGGACAATGAACACTGAAGCTTTCTTT
NA	NA	TRBV7-9	TRBJ1-4	CASQDRSNEKLFF	TGTGCCAGCCAAGACAGATCGAATGAAAAACTGTTTTTT
NA	NA	TRBV6-1	TRBJ1-2	CASSDGPGPRYGYTF	TGTGCCAGCAGTGATGGGCCGGGACCACGATATGGCTACACCTTC